This entry describes one TCR beta chain. Its antigen remains undetermined. The receptor originates from a mouse, and its gene names and germline sequences are accordingly murine. The read gets to within 1 residue of the CDR3 end, and the germline J gene fills in the rest. Trimming removed 4 bases from V and 1 base from J; the gene matches leave 5 bases unexplained. CDR1 LGHDT and CDR2 YNNKQL were looked up in the germline V gene (reference sequence). The CDR3, cysteine through phenylalanine, is 15 amino acids long. The CDR3 was read in part: 42 bases, with the frame set at base 1. The sample is drawn from a study of tissue T cells after allogeneic stem cell transplantation (dated by TCRdb to between 2021 and 2023). Concerning the study at large: The study profiled TCR beta repertoires in many tissues obtained from research autopsies of patients with and without GVHD, and also in mouse models of GVHD. On the human side, the study was prospective and observational, with no blinding or randomization.

Receptor amplification or capture employed the immunoSEQ multiplex PCR assay. Adaptive Biotechnologies performed the TCRbeta CDR3 sequencing at survey depth and reported CDR3 sequences, V/J genes, productive frequency and template counts. TCR beta CDR3 regions were amplified from genomic DNA instead of RNA. The study's own analysis went as follows. Jensen-Shannon divergence served to quantify pairwise repertoire overlap between tissues, with 0 meaning identical and 1 meaning complete divergence. Tissues were clustered by single-linkage agglomerative hierarchical clustering of pairwise JSD values, and the clustering results were displayed as dendrograms. GLIPH2 was run on all patient samples with simulation_depth 1000, kmer_min_depth 3, cdr3_length_cutoff 8, keeping groups with more than two unique CDR3s. A standardized tissue-overlap score was calculated by extrapolating Jaccard GLIPH-group overlap across patients to a standard repertoire size of 1000 clones. Linear mixed-effect models, with tissue as a fixed effect and individual as a random effect, were used to test how diversity related to clinical or experimental variables. TCRdb's version of the immuneACCESS table is confined to in-frame rearrangements and falls short of the full clone set. An unresolved V gene accounts for under half of the shortfall where checked; the remainder is of unknown origin. V, J and clone size derive from that table, while D and trimming were established from the DNA sequence. The sample yields 48,000 or so clones; 73% were counted once. The ten biggest clones cover about 0.71% of the sample.

Overall study outcomes, separate from this receptor: Within patients, how anatomically similar tissues were was a major factor shaping TCR repertoire composition, regardless of disease or transplant status. A small and clinically heterogeneous patient cohort was studied, and sampling depth was acknowledged as a limitation. Which tissue TCRs were alloreactive or antigen-specific was not determined in the study, and some clones might have been persisting host cells. In both patients and mice, T cells from blood and spleen covered only a limited part of the TCR repertoire found in tissues. Only a few T cell clones appeared in more than one patient, yet motif-based clustering showed tissue-specific repertoire signatures that were shared between patients.

This sequence originates from a pool of C57BL/6 mice in good health. The sample was sorted cells pooled from one or two spleens. The chain links TRBV4 with TRBJ2-4, with 7 bases in between that match TRBD1. The covered CDR3 bases are TGTGCCAGCAGCTTCGGGACAGCCGGTCAAAACACCTTGTAC. It translates as CASSFGTAGQNTLY. The entire CDR3 is CASSFGTAGQNTLYF.